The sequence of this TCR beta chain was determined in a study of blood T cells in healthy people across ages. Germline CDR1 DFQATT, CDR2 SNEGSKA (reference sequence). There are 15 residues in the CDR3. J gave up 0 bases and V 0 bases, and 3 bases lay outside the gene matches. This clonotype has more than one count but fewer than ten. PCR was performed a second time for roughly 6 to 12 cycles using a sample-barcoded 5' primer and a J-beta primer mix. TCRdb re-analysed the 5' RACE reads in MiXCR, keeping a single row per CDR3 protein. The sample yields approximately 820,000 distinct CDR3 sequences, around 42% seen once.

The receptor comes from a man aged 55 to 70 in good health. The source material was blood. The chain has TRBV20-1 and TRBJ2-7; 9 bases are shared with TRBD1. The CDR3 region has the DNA TGCAGTGCTAGAGACCGGACAGGGGTCTCCTACGAGCAGTACTTC. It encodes CSARDRTGVSYEQYF.